This record looks at one T cell receptor beta chain sequence and its context. Authors' analysis steps: Reference gene primer amplification yielded estimated nucleated cell counts. The protocol was immunoSEQ multiplex PCR, while the TCRdb copy is restricted to in-frame clones and leaves out a portion. The V and J calls and clone size were taken over from that table, and D and trimming were inferred from the DNA. Among under 35,000 clones listed, roughly nine tenths were seen once. Trimming pared 3 bases from V and 8 bases from J, leaving 10 bases between. The CDR3 contains 12 residues. CDR1 and CDR2 from the germline V gene are SNHLY and FYNNEI. The data stem from a study of blood T cell repertoires in COVID-19. Study in general: The United States, Italy and Spain supplied acute and convalescent COVID-19 samples. PBMCs, B-cell-depleted T cells, or T cells provided the cDNA or gDNA that made up the material.

Sequencing was done on a sample of peripheral blood. The sequence derives from a man aged 55-75 years with acute or convalescent COVID-19. This chain links TRBV2 with TRBJ1-2; D unclear. The chain's CDR3 is CASSDGGSGYTF. DNA for the CDR3: TGTGCCAGCAGTGACGGAGGGTCCGGCTACACCTTC.